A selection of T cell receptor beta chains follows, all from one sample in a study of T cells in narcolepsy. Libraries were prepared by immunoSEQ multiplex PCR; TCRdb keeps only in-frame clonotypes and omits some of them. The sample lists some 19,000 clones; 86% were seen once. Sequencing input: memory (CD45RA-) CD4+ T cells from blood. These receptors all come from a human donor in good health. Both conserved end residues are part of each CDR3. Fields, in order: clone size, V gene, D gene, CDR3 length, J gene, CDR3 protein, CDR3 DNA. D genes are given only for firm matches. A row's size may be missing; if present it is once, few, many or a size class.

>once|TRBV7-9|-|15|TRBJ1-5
CASSLGAQGNQPQHF
TGTGCCAGCAGCTTAGGTGCGCAGGGGAATCAGCCCCAGCATTTT
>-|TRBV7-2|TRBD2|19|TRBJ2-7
CASSMPTRGTSGGSYEQYF
TGTGCCAGCAGCATGCCAACACGGGGAACTAGCGGAGGATCCTACGAGCAGTACTTC
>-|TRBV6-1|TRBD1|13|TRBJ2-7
CASTRRQGKDQYF
TGTGCCAGCACTAGGAGACAGGGGAAAGATCAGTACTTC
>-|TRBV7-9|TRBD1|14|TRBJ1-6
CASSLPDRNSPLHF
TGTGCCAGCAGCTTACCGGACAGGAATTCACCCCTCCACTTT
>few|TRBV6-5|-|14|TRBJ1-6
CASSYGNDNSPLHF
TGTGCCAGCAGTTACGGCAATGATAATTCACCCCTCCACTTT
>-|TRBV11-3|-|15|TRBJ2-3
CASSEFVGFADTQYF
TGTGCCAGCAGTGAATTCGTCGGCTTCGCAGATACGCAGTATTTT
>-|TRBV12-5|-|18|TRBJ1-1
CASGLSFWGRLASTEAFF
TGTGCTAGTGGTTTGTCATTTTGGGGGCGTTTAGCGAGCACTGAAGCTTTCTTT
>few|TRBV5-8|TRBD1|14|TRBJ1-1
CASSLGQGRTEAFF
TGTGCCAGCAGCTTGGGACAGGGACGCACTGAAGCTTTCTTT
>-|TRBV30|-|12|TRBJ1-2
CAWSDRDYGYTF
TGTGCCTGGAGTGACAGGGACTATGGCTACACCTTC
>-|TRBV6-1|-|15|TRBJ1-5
CASSAASYSNQPQHF
TGTGCCAGCAGTGCTGCGTCTTATAGCAATCAGCCCCAGCATTTT
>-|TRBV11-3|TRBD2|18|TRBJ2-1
CASSFPRTSGSSYNEQFF
TGTGCCAGCAGCTTTCCTAGGACTAGCGGGTCATCCTACAATGAGCAGTTCTTC
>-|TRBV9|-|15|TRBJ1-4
CASSVGGRRNEKLFF
TGTGCCAGCAGCGTAGGGGGGCGTAGAAATGAAAAACTGTTTTTT
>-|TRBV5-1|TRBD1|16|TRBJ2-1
CASSMDRRPLYNEQFF
TGCGCCAGCAGCATGGACAGGCGGCCCCTCTACAATGAGCAGTTCTTC
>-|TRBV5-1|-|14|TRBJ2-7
CASSLYSSHYEQYF
TGCGCCAGCAGCTTGTATAGCAGCCACTACGAGCAGTACTTC
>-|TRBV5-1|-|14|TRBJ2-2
CASGPGLGVPELFF
TGCGCCAGCGGTCCGGGACTCGGGGTCCCGGAGCTGTTTTTT
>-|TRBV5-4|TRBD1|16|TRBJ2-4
CASSLGAGTGYDIQYF
TGTGCCAGCAGCCTGGGAGCCGGGACAGGGTATGACATTCAGTACTTC
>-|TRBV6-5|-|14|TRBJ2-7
CASSSRGGIGEQYF
TGTGCCAGCAGTTCGAGAGGGGGGATTGGAGAGCAGTACTTC
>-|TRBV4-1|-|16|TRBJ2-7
CASSQEKASLLYEQYF
TGCGCCAGCAGCCAAGAGAAGGCCTCACTCCTCTACGAGCAGTACTTC
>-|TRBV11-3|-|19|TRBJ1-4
CASRRTGSKKPSTNEKLFF
TGTGCCAGCAGGCGAACCGGGTCGAAAAAACCGTCGACTAATGAAAAACTGTTTTTT
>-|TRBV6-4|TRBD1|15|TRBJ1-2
CASRAIRDRAYGYTF
TGTGCCAGCAGAGCCATCCGGGACAGGGCTTATGGCTACACCTTC